Here is one TCR beta chain with its context. The CDR3 sequence is 11 residues long. Germline-derived CDR1 and CDR2 are SGHRS and YFSETQ. Trimming took off 2 bases at V and 6 bases at J, with 3 bases between the two ends. RNA was isolated and reverse transcribed to cDNA, the sequencing template. Here immunoSEQ multiplex PCR was the method, and the copy in TCRdb shows in-frame clones only, minus some. The table records about 190,000 clones, approximately 61% of them present only once. The data were taken from a study of CD8+ T cells in alopecia areata. Treatment here: oral pan-JAK inhibitor, 5-10 mg twice daily.

Sequenced material: CD4+ T cells sorted from blood, taken at week 24, from a patient treated with tofacitinib. The clonotype was recovered from a human donor with alopecia areata. This rearrangement joins TRBV5-1 to TRBJ1-5; D remains unclear. Written as DNA, the CDR3 is TGCGCCAGCAGCTTAGGTCAGCCCCAGCATTTT. It is translated as CASSLGQPQHF.